Each of the 20 T cell receptor beta chains below was sequenced from the same sample in a study of OX40 agonist ivuxolimab in advanced cancers. The protocol was immunoSEQ multiplex PCR, while the TCRdb copy is restricted to in-frame clones and leaves out a portion. The sample carries 13,000 or so clones, around two thirds recorded once. Material: CD4+ or CD8+ T cells sorted from blood, obtained in a trial of the OX40 agonist ivuxolimab. These receptors all come from an adult with an advanced solid tumor such as melanoma, head and neck, liver or kidney cancer.

Written as DNA, the CDR3 is TGTGCCAGCAGCTTCGGCAGCTCCTACGAGCAGTACTTC. Protein product: CASSFGSSYEQYF. The chain recombines TRBV11-2 with TRBJ2-7; D is undetermined. The CDR3 is 13 residues long. Germline CDR1 and CDR2: SGHAT and FQNNGV. Trimming removed 3 bases at V and 0 bases at J, with 6 bases between.

The chain recombines TRBV27 with TRBJ2-7; TRBD1 aligns across 7 bases. The CDR3 has 17 amino acids. V dropped 3 bases and J dropped 5; count of bases not matched to a gene: 16. Germline lookup yields CDR1 MNHEY and CDR2 SMNVEV (reference sequence). CDR3 sequence: CASSFLPIGDRVDEQYF. The DNA for the CDR3 is TGTGCCAGCAGTTTTTTACCCATCGGCGACAGGGTAGACGAGCAGTACTTC.

CDR3 sequence (DNA): TGTGCCAGCAGTTTATCGGGCAGGGCTAGCACAGATACGCAGTATTTT. This sequence encodes CASSLSGRASTDTQYF. The chain employs TRBV27 and TRBJ2-3; tentatively, D is TRBD1 (5 bases). The CDR3 is 16 amino acids. CDR1 and CDR2 from the germline V gene are MNHEY and SMNVEV (reference sequence). Trimming left V 0 bases short and J 0 bases short, with 10 bases between.

This clone turned up a few times. The V gene is TRBV28, the J gene TRBJ1-5; D is uncertain. V was pared by 10 bases and J by 2 bases, with 15 bases between. From germline, CDR1 is MDHEN and CDR2 SYDVKM. There are 14 residues in the CDR3. CDR3 protein: CATSRGMGNQPQHF. The DNA for the CDR3 is TGTGCCACCTCTCGAGGGATGGGCAATCAGCCCCAGCATTTT. The full variable domain, its missing parts supplied by reference TRBV28 and TRBJ1-5, is DVKVTQSSRYLVKRTGEKVFLECVQDMDHENMFWYRQDPGLGLRLIYFSYDVKMKEKGDIPEGYSVSREKKERFSLILESASTNQTSMYLCATSRGMGNQPQHFGDGTRLSIL.

The V gene is TRBV6-6, the J gene TRBJ2-2; TRBD2 aligns across 7 bases. The J segment lost 5 bases and the V segment lost 0 bases, leaving 6 bases of the junction unmatched. CDR3 size: 16 residues. Germline V gene data show CDR1 as MNHNY and CDR2 as SVGAGI (reference sequence). Written as DNA, the CDR3 is TGTGCCAGCAGTTACTCGGGCGGGAGATATACCGGGGAGCTGTTTTTT. It codes for CASSYSGGRYTGELFF.

V gene TRBV6-6 combines with J gene TRBJ2-7, with a possible D match to TRBD1 (6 bases). Trimming took off 2 bases at V and 4 bases at J, with 9 bases between the two ends. Germline CDR1 and CDR2: MNHNY and SVGAGI (reference sequence). The CDR3 is made up of 13 amino acids. DNA for the CDR3: TGTGCCAGCAGTTACGGACAGCTATACGAGCAGTACTTC. Residues: CASSYGQLYEQYF.

This clone has a single count. The chain combines TRBV13 with TRBJ1-1; TRBD1 is a possible D gene (5 bases). This CDR3 is built from 17 residues. V lost 1 base and J 3 bases, leaving 18 bases between the germline ends. CDR1 is PRHDT and CDR2 is FYEKMQ in the germline V gene (reference sequence). For the CDR3, the DNA is TGTGCCAGCAGCTTAGACACCCTTTGGGGGTCCGACACTGAAGCTTTCTTT. This gives the protein CASSLDTLWGSDTEAFF.

The chain combines TRBV11-2 with TRBJ1-3; D is undetermined. V was clipped by 0 bases and J by 0 bases, with 12 bases between them. Germline values: CDR1 SGHAT, CDR2 FQNNGV. The CDR3 has 17 amino acids. The CDR3 DNA is TGTGCCAGCAGCTTAGATCGTCCGCAGCTCTCTGGAAACACCATATATTTT. It codes for CASSLDRPQLSGNTIYF.

V is TRBV9 and J is TRBJ2-1; D assignment may be TRBD1 or TRBD2 (5 bases each). This CDR3 contains 18 residues. Germline loops: CDR1 SGDLS, CDR2 YYNGEE. Deletions cut 3 bases from V and 0 bases from J, with 19 bases between. CDR3 sequence: CASSDRTGTPSSYNEQFF. The DNA for the CDR3 is TGTGCCAGCAGCGACCGAACTGGGACGCCGAGCTCCTACAATGAGCAGTTCTTC.

This clone was seen a handful of times. This chain joins TRBV28 and TRBJ2-7, with D tentatively TRBD2 (7 bases). Germline lookup yields CDR1 MDHEN and CDR2 SYDVKM. V was shortened by 4 bases and J by 2 bases, with 15 bases between the two germline ends. CDR3 length equals 15 residues. In DNA, the CDR3 is TGTGCCAGCAGTTGGGGGGGCTGGGGGGCCTACGAGCAGTACTTC. It translates to CASSWGGWGAYEQYF.

This clone was counted a single time. The rearrangement joins TRBV18 to TRBJ2-7, with D maybe TRBD2 (5 bases). V dropped 0 bases and J dropped 7 bases, with 10 bases sitting between them. There are 13 residues in the CDR3. Germline values: CDR1 KGHSH, CDR2 LQKENI. Here the CDR3 DNA reads TGTGCCAGCTCACCACCTGGGTCGGGGGAGCAGTACTTC. It encodes CASSPPGSGEQYF.

V usage is TRBV19 and J usage is TRBJ2-7; D gene unclear. Trimming removed 0 bases at V and 2 bases at J, with 2 bases between. The CDR3 totals 12 residues. Germline V CDR1 and CDR2: LNHDA, SQIVND (reference sequence). The CDR3 is CASSIDTYEQYF. CDR3 DNA: TGTGCCAGTAGTATAGATACCTACGAGCAGTACTTC.

V is TRBV7-9 and J is TRBJ1-5; D call uncertain. The CDR3 spans 12 residues. Germline assignment: CDR1 SEHNR and CDR2 FQNEAQ (reference sequence). The V and J ends lost 4 bases and 4 bases respectively, with 5 bases between them. CDR3 in amino acids: CASSWENQPQHF. The CDR3 DNA sequence: TGTGCCAGCAGCTGGGAGAATCAGCCCCAGCATTTT.

This clone was recorded once. The chain recombines TRBV4-3 with TRBJ2-5, with D unclear. Trimming removed 0 bases from V and 3 bases from J, with 8 bases in between. Per germline, CDR1 LGHNA and CDR2 YSLEER. The CDR3 contains 14 residues. CDR3 sequence: CASSQDLVKETQYF. For the CDR3, the DNA is TGCGCCAGCAGCCAAGATTTAGTCAAAGAGACCCAGTACTTC.

The CDR3 loop reads CASSLVRAGGRNEQYF. CDR3 bases: TGTGCCAGCAGCTTGGTTAGGGCAGGGGGCAGAAACGAGCAGTACTTC. The V gene is TRBV5-6, the J gene TRBJ2-7; 8 bases are a match to TRBD1. The germline CDR1 and CDR2 sequences are SGHDT and YYEEEE. CDR3 length equals 16 residues. V shed 0 bases and J 5 bases; nucleotides not matched to a gene: 10.

V gene TRBV27 combines with J gene TRBJ2-1; D might be TRBD2 (7 bases). Between the trimmed V and J ends, which lost 1 base and 5 bases, there was a span of 18 bases. Per germline, CDR1 MNHEY and CDR2 SMNVEV (reference sequence). This CDR3 is 17 amino acids long. The CDR3 DNA is TGTGCCAGCAGTTTATTGGGGGGGCTCAGACATGACAATGAGCAGTTCTTC. Translating it yields CASSLLGGLRHDNEQFF.

CDR3 DNA sequence: TGTGCCAGCACCCTCTTCACAAGCTTGCGTAGCACAGATACGCAGTATTTT. It translates to CASTLFTSLRSTDTQYF. The chain recombines TRBV28 with TRBJ2-3; no definite D call. V was clipped by 7 bases and J by 0 bases, with 20 bases between them. This CDR3 comprises 17 residues. CDR1 is MDHEN, CDR2 SYDVKM, per germline.

The rearrangement uses TRBV7-9 and TRBJ1-3; D ambiguous. The CDR3 sequence is 14 residues long. The germline V gene encodes CDR1 SEHNR and CDR2 FQNEAQ (reference sequence). V gave up 8 bases and J gave up 0 bases, with 11 bases separating them. The CDR3 here is CASGDWGSGNTIYF. The CDR3 DNA follows: TGTGCCAGCGGGGATTGGGGCTCTGGAAACACCATATATTTT. The full variable domain, its missing parts supplied by reference TRBV7-9 and TRBJ1-3, is DTGVSQNPRHKITKRGQNVTFRCDPISEHNRLYWYRQTLGQGPEFLTYFQNEAQLEKSRLLSDRFSAERPKGSFSTLEIQRTEQGDSAMYLCASGDWGSGNTIYFGEGSWLTVV.

The genes are TRBV7-3 and TRBJ2-5; maybe TRBD1 (6 bases). Germline V lookup: CDR1 SGHTA, CDR2 FQGTGA. V was pared by 3 bases and J by 2 bases, with 10 bases between. The CDR3 loop spans 14 amino acids. CDR3 amino acids: CASSLSGTQETQYF. The CDR3 region has the DNA TGTGCCAGCAGCTTGTCGGGGACACAAGAGACCCAGTACTTC.

This chain connects TRBV6-5 to TRBJ2-7, with 9 positions matching TRBD1. The CDR3 runs to 14 residues. CDR1 is MNHEY, CDR2 SVGAGI, per germline. Trimming took 5 bases from V and 2 from J; bases not matched to a gene: 4. This CDR3 reads CASSPGQGTYEQYF. CDR3 nucleotides: TGTGCCAGCAGTCCGGGACAGGGAACCTACGAGCAGTACTTC.